Following are 28 T cell receptor beta chains from one sample sequenced in a study of T cell repertoires in cytomegalovirus infection. A single record per CDR3 protein comes from TCRdb applying MiXCR to the reads. This table has around 250,000 distinct CDR3 sequences, about 15% appearing once. The sequenced sample was CD8+ T cells from PBMCs. The source is a human donor in good health (CMV status not recorded). Some clones in this sample may be carry-over from other donors' samples.

Regarding this clonotype: Just one base apart from a much larger clone, this may be a read error. The chain combines TRBV19 with TRBJ2-7, with D hard to call. The germline V and J ends were trimmed by 3 bases and 3 bases, with 18 bases remaining between them. CDR1 and CDR2 from the germline V gene are LNHDA and SQIVND (reference sequence). The CDR3 is 16 amino acids. The DNA for the CDR3 is TGTGCCAGTAGTATCCATATCGGTGTTGGGTTCTACGAGCAGTACTTC. The encoded protein is CASSIHIGVGFYEQYF. Full variable domain (rest looked up from reference TRBV19 and TRBJ2-7): DGGITQSPKYLFRKEGQNVTLSCEQNLNHDAMYWYRQDPGQGLRLIYYSQIVNDFQKGDIAEGYSVSREKKESFPLTVTSAQKNPTAFYLCASSIHIGVGFYEQYFGPGTRLTVT.

This clonotype was counted ten times or more. The rearrangement links TRBV20-1 to TRBJ1-5, with no clear D. V was cut by 2 bases and J by 2 bases, with 10 bases left in between. CDR3 length: 14 residues. Germline V gives CDR1 DFQATT, CDR2 SNEGSKA (reference sequence). The DNA for the CDR3 is TGCAGTGCTAGAAGGGAGGTTGGCAATCAGCCCCAGCATTTT. Protein: CSARREVGNQPQHF.

The chain combines TRBV29-1 with TRBJ2-4; D is perhaps TRBD1 (6 bases). The CDR3 extends over 12 amino acids. The V and J ends lost 5 bases and 5 bases respectively, with 10 bases between them. CDR1 is SQVTM, CDR2 ANQGSEA, per germline. The CDR3 DNA follows: TGCAGCGTTACAGGGTTGGAAAACATTCAGTACTTC. Translated: CSVTGLENIQYF.

There are a few counts of this clonotype. The chain employs TRBV14 and TRBJ1-1, with D uncertain. Germline lookup yields CDR1 SGHDN and CDR2 FVKESK. V lost 1 base and J lost 4, with 7 bases in between. The length of the CDR3 is 13 residues. This CDR3 reads CASSQVGSTEAFF. The CDR3 coding sequence is TGTGCCAGCAGCCAAGTCGGGAGCACTGAAGCTTTCTTT.

Ten or more counts support this clonotype. This chain connects TRBV6-2 or TRBV6-3 to TRBJ1-5; D unresolved. The ends were cut back, 2 bases at V and 7 bases at J, with 15 bases in the middle. The germline V gene encodes CDR1 MNHEY and CDR2 SVGEGT. This CDR3 has 15 amino acids. Here the CDR3 reads CASSYPGAVRQPQHF. As DNA, the CDR3 is TGTGCCAGCAGTTACCCGGGTGCAGTCCGGCAGCCCCAGCATTTT.

This clonotype was detected only once. The chain couples TRBV13 to TRBJ1-1, with a tentative D call TRBD1 (5 bases). Trimming took 8 bases from V and 1 from J, leaving 20 bases between them. The CDR3 is made up of 16 amino acids. Germline assignment: CDR1 PRHDT and CDR2 FYEKMQ (reference sequence). The CDR3 DNA reads as TGTGCCAGCTTCGCCCGGGGCCTGGTGGGGAACACTGAAGCTTTCTTT. Its translation is CASFARGLVGNTEAFF.

This clonotype was observed many times. V gene TRBV7-9 combines with J gene TRBJ2-1; D may be TRBD2 (6 bases). V was clipped by 7 bases and J by 6 bases, with 22 bases between them. The length of the CDR3 is 16 residues. The germline CDR1 and CDR2 sequences are SEHNR and FQNEAQ (reference sequence). The CDR3 DNA reads TGTGCCAGCACCTCAAGGGAGGTTCGCCGTGGCAATGAGCAGTTCTTC. This codes for CASTSREVRRGNEQFF.

The table lists this clonotype with many counts. This chain uses TRBV7-2 with TRBJ1-1; D ambiguous. Germline CDR1 is SGHTA and CDR2 is FQGNSA. The length of the CDR3 is 13 residues. V was trimmed by 0 bases and J by 7 bases, leaving 9 bases between them. This chain's CDR3 is CASSLAWRREAFF. The CDR3 DNA is TGTGCCAGCAGCTTAGCGTGGAGGCGTGAAGCTTTCTTT. The full variable domain, in which reference TRBV7-2 and TRBJ1-1 provide the parts outside the CDR3, is GAGVSQSPSNKVTEKGKDVELRCDPISGHTALYWYRQSLGQGLEFLIYFQGNSAPDKSGLPSDRFSAERTGGSVSTLTIQRTQQEDSAVYLCASSLAWRREAFFGQGTRLTVV.

This clonotype turned up a few times. This chain uses TRBV7-6 with TRBJ1-1; TRBD1 is a possible D gene (5 bases). Germline values: CDR1 SGHVS, CDR2 FNYEAQ. This CDR3 spans 13 amino acids. Trimming removed 6 bases from V and 3 bases from J, with 11 bases in between. CDR3 residues: CASRGEGDTEAFF. The CDR3 nucleotides are TGTGCCAGCAGGGGGGAAGGGGACACTGAAGCTTTCTTT.

At least ten counts were recorded for this clonotype. The chain carries TRBV7-6 and TRBJ1-4; possible D gene TRBD1, 6 bases. The germline gives CDR1 SGHVS, CDR2 FNYEAQ. The length of the CDR3 is 14 residues. Trimming took off 8 bases at V and 1 base at J, with 11 bases between the two ends. The DNA for the CDR3 is TGTGCCAGCTCCCAGGGGCTAACTAATGAAAAACTGTTTTTT. Translation: CASSQGLTNEKLFF. Variable domain in full (rest from reference TRBV7-6 and TRBJ1-4): GAGVSQSPRYKVTKRGQDVALRCDPISGHVSLYWYRQALGQGPEFLTYFNYEAQQDKSGLPNDRFSAERPEGSISTLTIQRTEQRDSAMYRCASSQGLTNEKLFFGSGTQLSVL.

The chain couples TRBV2 to TRBJ1-6, with 9 positions matching TRBD1. CDR1 and CDR2 from the germline V gene are SNHLY and FYNNEI. The CDR3 covers 16 residues. V lost 6 bases and J lost 1; bases outside the gene matches: 4. The CDR3 sequence is CASSVQGASYNSPLHF. The CDR3 nucleotides are TGTGCCAGCAGCGTACAGGGGGCATCCTATAATTCACCCCTCCACTTT.

This chain connects TRBV27 to TRBJ2-1; D unresolved. The V and J ends lost 2 bases and 5 bases respectively, with 13 bases between them. Germline CDR1 MNHEY, CDR2 SMNVEV (reference sequence). This CDR3 is 15 amino acids long. CDR3 DNA sequence: TGTGCCAGCAGTTTAGCGGCATTGAATAACAATGAGCAGTTCTTC. It yields the protein CASSLAALNNNEQFF.

This clonotype was counted only a few times. The chain has TRBV19 and TRBJ2-2; the D is unclear. CDR3 length: 14 amino acids. V was trimmed by 1 base and J by 0 bases, leaving 3 bases between them. CDR1 and CDR2 from the germline V gene are LNHDA and SQIVND (reference sequence). The CDR3 DNA reads as TGTGCCAGTAGTATAGGTCCGAACACCGGGGAGCTGTTTTTT. Amino acids: CASSIGPNTGELFF.

Ten or more counts support this clonotype. V usage is TRBV7-2 and J usage is TRBJ2-3, with D unclear. The ends were cut back, 2 bases at V and 0 bases at J, with 12 bases in the middle. Germline-derived CDR1 and CDR2 are SGHTA and FQGNSA. The CDR3 spans 16 residues. CDR3 sequence reads: CASSLWLSDSTDTQYF. The CDR3 bases are TGTGCCAGCAGCTTATGGTTATCGGACAGCACAGATACGCAGTATTTT. Combining the CDR3 with reference TRBV7-2 and TRBJ2-3 gives the whole variable domain GAGVSQSPSNKVTEKGKDVELRCDPISGHTALYWYRQSLGQGLEFLIYFQGNSAPDKSGLPSDRFSAERTGGSVSTLTIQRTQQEDSAVYLCASSLWLSDSTDTQYFGPGTRLTVL.

The gene calls are TRBV14 and TRBJ2-2; 14 bases map to TRBD2. Germline trimming cut 4 bases from V and 7 bases from J; bases unmatched to any gene: 5. The length of the CDR3 is 16 residues. Germline CDR1 is SGHDN and CDR2 is FVKESK. CDR3 sequence: CASSPGLAGVGGELFF. The CDR3, as DNA: TGTGCCAGCAGCCCGGGACTAGCGGGGGTCGGCGGGGAGCTGTTTTTT. Complete variable domain (other parts from reference TRBV14 and TRBJ2-2): EAGVTQFPSHSVIEKGQTVTLRCDPISGHDNLYWYRRVMGKEIKFLLHFVKESKQDESGMPNNRFLAERTGGTYSTLKVQPAELEDSGVYFCASSPGLAGVGGELFFGEGSRLTVL.

This clonotype was detected ten times or more. This chain connects TRBV7-9 to TRBJ1-2, with D possibly TRBD1 on 5 matching bases. Trimming took off 2 bases at V and 3 bases at J, with 22 bases between the two ends. Germline V gene sequence: CDR1 SEHNR, CDR2 FQNEAQ (reference sequence). CDR3 length: 18 amino acids. DNA of the CDR3: TGTGCCAGCAGCTTATCCCAGGCAGGGCCCGCAATTGACTATGGCTACACCTTC. This gives the protein CASSLSQAGPAIDYGYTF.

This clonotype has a count of ten or more. V is TRBV25-1 and J is TRBJ2-7; the match to TRBD1 covers 11 bases. The CDR3 has 15 residues. The junction had 3 bases not matched to a gene; V was cut back by 2 bases and J by 3 bases. The germline gives CDR1 MGHDK, CDR2 SYGVNS. The CDR3: CASSEAGTGGYEQYF. The CDR3 DNA sequence: TGTGCCAGCAGTGAAGCGGGGACAGGGGGCTACGAGCAGTACTTC.

The rearrangement uses TRBV29-1 and TRBJ2-3; perhaps D is TRBD1 or TRBD2 (5 bases each). Trimming removed 6 bases from V and 1 base from J, with 14 bases in between. CDR1 SQVTM and CDR2 ANQGSEA come from the germline V gene. The CDR3 sequence is 14 residues long. The CDR3: CSVAPEGRTDTQYF. CDR3 bases: TGCAGCGTCGCCCCAGAGGGGCGCACAGATACGCAGTATTTT.

The chain combines TRBV29-1 with TRBJ1-5; D is undetermined. The CDR3 has 16 amino acids. Per germline, CDR1 SQVTM and CDR2 ANQGSEA. V gave up 1 base and J gave up 2 bases, with 15 bases separating them. CDR3 sequence: CSVEVSRVLGNQPQHF. The CDR3, as DNA: TGCAGCGTTGAAGTTAGCCGCGTTTTAGGCAATCAGCCCCAGCATTTT.

This rearrangement joins TRBV4-1 to TRBJ2-1, with a tentative D call TRBD2 (6 bases). Germline V gene lookup returns CDR1 MGHRA and CDR2 YSYEKL. The V end was cut by 1 base, the J end by 4 bases, with 11 bases between. The CDR3 length is 15 residues. CDR3 in DNA: TGCGCCAGCAGCCAAGCCGGGACTCTGTACAATGAGCAGTTCTTC. This encodes CASSQAGTLYNEQFF.

This clonotype was picked up a small number of times. The chain links TRBV2 to TRBJ1-1; D is uncertain. The CDR3 covers 12 residues. V was pared by 0 bases and J by 11 bases, with 10 bases between. CDR1 SNHLY and CDR2 FYNNEI come from the germline V gene. CDR3 nucleotide sequence: TGTGCCAGCAGTGAAGCTTCATACACGGCTTTCTTT. Encoded protein: CASSEASYTAFF.

The table lists this clonotype with many counts. The chain carries TRBV12-3 or TRBV12-4 and TRBJ2-3; D is possibly TRBD2 (7 bases). This CDR3 is 17 amino acids long. V was shortened by 3 bases and J by 0 bases, with 16 bases between the two germline ends. This chain's CDR3 is CASSFRGGLRSTDTQYF. As DNA, the CDR3 is TGTGCCAGCAGTTTTCGCGGGGGCCTAAGAAGCACAGATACGCAGTATTTT.

The rearrangement joins TRBV12-3 or TRBV12-4 to TRBJ1-2; D is uncertain. The CDR3 spans 13 residues. Trimming removed 5 bases at V and 2 bases at J, with 9 bases between. The CDR3 coding sequence is TGTGCCAGCAGTCTGATTTCCAACTATGGCTACACCTTC. This gives the protein CASSLISNYGYTF.

This clonotype was counted once. A single base separates this from a much larger clone, so it may be a read error. The genes are TRBV7-2 and TRBJ2-7, with D possibly called TRBD1 or TRBD2 (6 bases each). Germline CDR1 reads SGHTA; CDR2 reads FQGNSA. Trimming took off 3 bases at V and 7 bases at J, with 19 bases between the two ends. CDR3 size: 15 residues. The CDR3 sequence: CASSLGVGGGEEQYF. The DNA for the CDR3 is TGTGCCAGCAGCTTGGGGGTGGGGGGCGGCGAAGAGCAGTACTTC. Full variable domain (outside the CDR3, taken from reference TRBV7-2 and TRBJ2-7): GAGVSQSPSNKVTEKGKDVELRCDPISGHTALYWYRQSLGQGLEFLIYFQGNSAPDKSGLPSDRFSAERTGGSVSTLTIQRTQQEDSAVYLCASSLGVGGGEEQYFGPGTRLTVT.

The rearrangement links TRBV29-1 to TRBJ2-7; TRBD1 matches 7 bases. The V segment lost 0 bases and the J segment 2 bases; nucleotides outside the gene matches: 7. The CDR3 length is 15 residues. The germline gives CDR1 SQVTM, CDR2 ANQGSEA. DNA for the CDR3: TGCAGCGTTGAAGAGGATACAGGGGTCGCCTACGAGCAGTACTTC. It encodes CSVEEDTGVAYEQYF.

The genes are TRBV3-1 and TRBJ2-5; 7 bases are a match to TRBD1. Per the germline V gene, CDR1 is LGHDT and CDR2 is YNNKEL (reference sequence). V lost 1 base and J lost 3; bases outside the gene matches: 11. The CDR3 extends over 17 amino acids. CDR3 sequence: CASSQVMGDSHEETQYF. CDR3 coding DNA: TGTGCCAGCAGCCAAGTTATGGGGGACAGCCATGAAGAGACCCAGTACTTC.

Concerning this clonotype itself: A clone one base away is much larger, so this may be a read error. The chain combines TRBV28 with TRBJ1-5; TRBD1 agrees at 7 bases. In germline, CDR1 is MDHEN, CDR2 SYDVKM. The length of the CDR3 is 14 residues. J lost 4 bases, V lost 2 bases, and 2 bases had no gene match. The CDR3 DNA sequence: TGTGCCAGCAGTTTAGAGGGGGCGAATCAGCCCCAGCATTTT. Residues: CASSLEGANQPQHF.

This clonotype came up once. The chain employs TRBV20-1 and TRBJ2-3; perhaps TRBD1 as D (7 bases). This CDR3 is 13 amino acids long. The V gene lost 8 bases and the J gene lost 6 bases, with 18 bases spanning the gap. Germline CDR1 and CDR2: DFQATT and SNEGSKA (reference sequence). This CDR3 is CSTRPGGQDTQYF. CDR3 coding DNA: TGCAGTACCAGGCCAGGGGGGCAGGATACGCAGTATTTT.